A single sample is the source of the 30 T cell receptor beta chains below, sequenced in a study of shared clonotypes between healthy human individuals. Measured with immunoSEQ multiplex PCR; TCRdb has only the in-frame clones, and not every one. The sample holds roughly 2.6 million clones, roughly nine tenths seen once. The sample taken for sequencing was naive CD4+ T cells sorted from blood. Subset defined: CD45RA+ positively selected. Receptors were obtained from a man aged 18-30 years in good health.

The genes are TRBV7-2 and TRBJ2-5, with TRBD2 matching over 7 bases. Germline CDR1 SGHTA, CDR2 FQGNSA. J was trimmed by 4 bases and V by 5 bases; bases with no gene match: 4. The CDR3 runs to 13 residues. CDR3 loop: CASSGGVSETQYF. CDR3 sequence (DNA): TGTGCCAGCAGCGGGGGGGTCTCAGAGACCCAGTACTTC.

The chain couples TRBV5-4 to TRBJ2-5; TRBD2 might be the D (6 bases). CDR3 length equals 18 residues. Germline V gives CDR1 SGHNT, CDR2 YYREEE (reference sequence). V lost 1 base and J 5 bases, leaving 24 bases between the germline ends. The CDR3 bases are TGTGCCAGCAGCTTGACTGCGGGACTGTTTGAGGTGTCGGAGACCCAGTACTTC. Translated: CASSLTAGLFEVSETQYF.

This rearrangement joins TRBV11-2 to TRBJ1-1; D is uncertain. Trimming removed 0 bases at V and 1 base at J, with 9 bases between. Germline V gene sequence: CDR1 SGHAT, CDR2 FQNNGV. This CDR3 contains 15 residues. CDR3 nucleotides: TGTGCCAGCAGCTTAGATCCCGTGCAGAACACTGAAGCTTTCTTT. Translated, it gives CASSLDPVQNTEAFF.

The genes are TRBV15 and TRBJ1-5; a possible D gene is TRBD1 (5 bases). The CDR3 has 13 amino acids. The germline V gene has CDR1 LNHNV and CDR2 YYDKDF (reference sequence). Between the trimmed V and J ends, which lost 2 bases and 4 bases, there was a span of 6 bases. CDR3 DNA sequence: TGTGCCACCAGCAGAAGGACAAATCAGCCCCAGCATTTT. Residues: CATSRRTNQPQHF.

Comments on this clone: At the DNA level, this CDR3 is encoded by other sequences in the same sample as well. The chain is built from TRBV2 and TRBJ2-1; D is possibly TRBD1 (5 bases). Trimming removed 4 bases at V and 9 bases at J, with 10 bases between. Germline V lookup: CDR1 SNHLY, CDR2 FYNNEI. The CDR3 is 12 residues long. CDR3 nucleotide sequence: TGTGCCAGCAGTGTCCAGGGTACTGAGCAGTTCTTC. Protein sequence: CASSVQGTEQFF.

This chain uses TRBV7-2 with TRBJ2-3; 8 nucleotides agree with TRBD2. The CDR3 spans 17 residues. The germline V gene encodes CDR1 SGHTA and CDR2 FQGNSA. Losses at the gene ends were 0 bases for V and 4 bases for J; bases not matched to a gene: 9. In DNA, the CDR3 is TGTGCCAGCAGCTTAGCAGCGGGAGCATCGTTTGCAGATACGCAGTATTTT. Its protein product is CASSLAAGASFADTQYF.

The genes are TRBV5-1 and TRBJ2-1; D not resolved. The germline V gene encodes CDR1 SGHRS and CDR2 YFSETQ. Trimming cost V 0 bases and J 6 bases, with 10 bases left between them. This CDR3 spans 14 amino acids. This CDR3 is CASSLGGNGNEQFF. In nucleotides, the CDR3 is TGCGCCAGCAGCTTGGGGGGAAATGGCAATGAGCAGTTCTTC.

V is TRBV6-6 and J is TRBJ1-2, with TRBD1 as a possible D gene (5 bases). The V end lost 8 bases, the J end lost 5 bases, and 18 bases lay between the germline ends. The CDR3 has 14 amino acids. Germline V gene data show CDR1 as MNHNY and CDR2 as SVGAGI (reference sequence). The CDR3 is CASAFAGRWYGYTF. The CDR3 DNA follows: TGTGCCAGCGCCTTTGCAGGGAGGTGGTATGGCTACACCTTC.

This chain connects TRBV19 to TRBJ2-7; TRBD2 agrees at 7 bases. The V gene's germline CDR1 is LNHDA and CDR2 SQIVND (reference sequence). The CDR3 is made up of 15 amino acids. Trimming at V came to 9 bases and at J to 0 bases, leaving 11 bases not matched to a gene. DNA of the CDR3: TGTGCCAGCTCAACGGCGGGAGTGGCCTCCTACGAGCAGTACTTC. Its protein is CASSTAGVASYEQYF.

V usage is TRBV28 and J usage is TRBJ2-3; D is undetermined. Looked up from germline, CDR1 is MDHEN and CDR2 is SYDVKM. The CDR3 has 14 residues. V was pared by 3 bases and J by 8 bases, with 15 bases between. CDR3 residues: CASSFLNGPGTQYF. The CDR3 nucleotides read TGTGCCAGCAGTTTTCTAAACGGGCCAGGTACGCAGTATTTT.

The chain joins TRBV2 to TRBJ2-2, with 8 bases fitting TRBD2. With 6 bases clipped from V and 1 base from J, the junction kept 4 bases outside the gene matches. Germline CDR1 and CDR2: SNHLY and FYNNEI. The CDR3 sequence is 15 residues long. Written as DNA, the CDR3 is TGTGCCAGCAGACCTACTAGCGGGAACACCGGGGAGCTGTTTTTT. Residues: CASRPTSGNTGELFF.

The rearrangement links TRBV29-1 to TRBJ2-6; D unclear. The ends were cut back, 3 bases at V and 0 bases at J, with 6 bases in the middle. This CDR3 spans 14 amino acids. Germline V gene lookup returns CDR1 SQVTM and CDR2 ANQGSEA. Written as DNA, the CDR3 is TGCAGCGTTGAGTCTATCTCTGGGGCCAACGTCCTGACTTTC. Encoded protein: CSVESISGANVLTF.

This chain uses TRBV5-1 with TRBJ2-5, with D unresolved. V was shortened by 0 bases and J by 1 base, with 10 bases between the two germline ends. Germline assignment: CDR1 SGHRS and CDR2 YFSETQ. The CDR3 spans 15 residues. DNA for the CDR3: TGCGCCAGCAGCTTGGCCCCTGGCAGCCAAGAGACCCAGTACTTC. Translation: CASSLAPGSQETQYF.

This clone was detected only once. The chain uses TRBV11-3 and TRBJ2-1; 7 bases align to TRBD2. Germline V gene sequence: CDR1 SGHNT, CDR2 YENEEA. This CDR3 has 15 amino acids. Trimming removed 1 base from V and 3 bases from J; junction bases left unmatched: 3. The CDR3 DNA follows: TGTGCCAGCAGCTTAGGGGGGGGAATCTACAATGAGCAGTTCTTC. It encodes CASSLGGGIYNEQFF. The variable domain in full, completed from reference TRBV11-3 and TRBJ2-1, reads EAGVVQSPRYKIIEKKQPVAFWCNPISGHNTLYWYLQNLGQGPELLIRYENEEAVDDSQLPKDRFSAERLKGVDSTLKIQPAELGDSAVYLCASSLGGGIYNEQFFGPGTRLTVL.

The chain employs TRBV7-8 and TRBJ1-2; D is possibly TRBD1 (5 bases). The V and J ends lost 3 bases and 5 bases respectively, with 16 bases between them. CDR1 and CDR2 from the germline V gene are SGHVS and FQNEAQ. The CDR3 has 15 residues. The CDR3 DNA follows: TGTGCCAGCAGCTTGGCGCCAGGGTTAGCATATGGCTACACCTTC. Translation: CASSLAPGLAYGYTF.

The chain joins TRBV28 to TRBJ1-2; TRBD1 agrees at 7 bases. Germline assignment: CDR1 MDHEN and CDR2 SYDVKM. V trimming: 3 bases; J trimming: 3 bases; junction bases outside the gene matches: 4. The CDR3 is made up of 14 amino acids. CDR3 in DNA: TGTGCCAGCAGTTTTGGGGACAGATACTATGGCTACACCTTC. This codes for CASSFGDRYYGYTF.

This chain connects TRBV5-1 to TRBJ2-3, with 13 nucleotides matching TRBD2. Germline CDR1 is SGHRS and CDR2 is YFSETQ. CDR3 length: 16 residues. Trimming removed 6 bases from V and 3 bases from J; junction bases left unmatched: 7. As DNA, the CDR3 is TGCGCCAGCAAAGTTGGGACTAGCGGGGCGACAGATACGCAGTATTTT. It codes for CASKVGTSGATDTQYF.

This clone was seen a single time. The genes are TRBV9 and TRBJ1-6; no clear D. Trimming took off 4 bases at V and 11 bases at J, with 22 bases between the two ends. The CDR3 runs to 16 residues. The germline gives CDR1 SGDLS, CDR2 YYNGEE. The CDR3 DNA reads TGTGCCAGCAGCCCAGACGTACGGGCCCTAGGGACACCCCTCCACTTT. It encodes CASSPDVRALGTPLHF.

This sequence joins TRBV29-1 and TRBJ2-7, with 11 bases identical to TRBD1. Germline CDR1 reads SQVTM; CDR2 reads ANQGSEA. The junction had 4 bases not matched to a gene; V was cut back by 5 bases and J by 1 base. The CDR3 length is 14 residues. The CDR3 sequence: CSVSGTGGSYEQYF. The CDR3 nucleotides read TGCAGCGTTTCCGGGACAGGGGGATCCTACGAGCAGTACTTC.

This chain joins TRBV23-1 and TRBJ1-3; D perhaps matches TRBD1 (5 bases). TRBV23-1 is an ORF, with its function uncertain. V lost 2 bases and J 4 bases, leaving 33 bases between the germline ends. This CDR3 contains 22 residues. CDR3 DNA: TGCGCCAGCAGTCAAAAACCCAGAAAACCCTTCGACAGATCTCCCAGGGGAAACACCATATATTTT. Translated: CASSQKPRKPFDRSPRGNTIYF.

The V gene is TRBV19, the J gene TRBJ1-1, with D possibly being TRBD1 (5 bases). Germline-derived CDR1 and CDR2 are LNHDA and SQIVND (reference sequence). This CDR3 is 14 amino acids long. V was cut by 6 bases and J by 5 bases, with 16 bases left in between. CDR3 protein: CASSLPGGTTEAFF. The CDR3 DNA sequence: TGTGCCAGTAGCCTACCCGGGGGAACGACTGAAGCTTTCTTT.

A single count supports this clone. V usage is TRBV6-1 and J usage is TRBJ2-7; the D is unclear. There are 13 residues in the CDR3. Germline V gene lookup returns CDR1 MNHNS and CDR2 SASEGT. V was clipped by 11 bases and J by 2 bases, with 16 bases between them. DNA for the CDR3: TGTGCCGTCGGTGGCAGGACGACCTACGAGCAGTACTTC. Amino acids: CAVGGRTTYEQYF.

The rearrangement uses TRBV2 and TRBJ1-5, with a tentative D call TRBD1 (6 bases). The CDR3 is 13 residues long. Per germline, CDR1 SNHLY and CDR2 FYNNEI. Deletions cut 6 bases from V and 9 bases from J, with 15 bases between. CDR3 region: CASRDSGGVPQHF. Here the CDR3 DNA reads TGTGCCAGCAGGGACAGTGGGGGGGTGCCCCAGCATTTT.

The chain uses TRBV10-3 and TRBJ2-3, with D perhaps matching TRBD1 (6 bases). The CDR3 contains 13 residues. Looked up from germline, CDR1 is ENHRY and CDR2 is SYGVKD. Trimming took off 7 bases at V and 5 bases at J, with 13 bases between the two ends. The CDR3 loop reads CAITDSPVDTQYF. The CDR3 DNA reads TGTGCCATCACGGACAGCCCAGTAGATACGCAGTATTTT.

The chain combines TRBV7-2 with TRBJ2-3; D not resolved. Germline assignment: CDR1 SGHTA and CDR2 FQGNSA. Trimming left V 2 bases short and J 10 bases short, with 10 bases between. The CDR3 is 12 amino acids. The chain's CDR3 is CASSLHVGPQYF. CDR3 sequence (DNA): TGTGCCAGCAGCTTACACGTTGGCCCGCAGTATTTT.

The rearrangement uses TRBV7-6 and TRBJ2-5; possible D gene TRBD2, 5 bases. V was shortened by 2 bases and J by 3 bases, with 25 bases between the two germline ends. Per germline, CDR1 SGHVS and CDR2 FNYEAQ. This CDR3 has 19 residues. As DNA, the CDR3 is TGTGCCAGCAGCTTACGACATTTTACTACTACGGAGGCTGAAGAGACCCAGTACTTC. This translates into CASSLRHFTTTEAEETQYF. Full variable domain (missing parts from reference TRBV7-6 and TRBJ2-5): GAGVSQSPRYKVTKRGQDVALRCDPISGHVSLYWYRQALGQGPEFLTYFNYEAQQDKSGLPNDRFSAERPEGSISTLTIQRTEQRDSAMYRCASSLRHFTTTEAEETQYFGPGTRLLVL.

The CDR3: CASSPRQPTNEKLFF. In DNA, the CDR3 is TGCGCCAGCAGCCCTAGACAACCTACTAATGAAAAACTGTTTTTT. The chain has TRBV5-1 and TRBJ1-4; D is uncertain. CDR1 and CDR2 (germline): SGHRS, YFSETQ. CDR3 length: 15 amino acids. V was shortened by 4 bases and J by 2 bases, with 12 bases between the two germline ends.

This chain links TRBV5-1 with TRBJ2-5, with D unresolved. The J call is in doubt because the DNA end fits TRBJ2-7 better. The CDR3 spans 13 residues. Germline V lookup: CDR1 SGHRS, CDR2 YFSETQ. CDR3 DNA sequence: TGCGCCAGCAGCTTGGTACCCTCCTACGAGCAGTACTTC. It encodes CASSLVPSYEQYF.

The J gene is TRBJ2-7, the V gene TRBV10-1, with TRBD2 as a possible D gene (6 bases). The germline CDR1 and CDR2 sequences are WNHNN and SYGVQD (reference sequence). Deletions cut 6 bases from V and 0 bases from J, with 15 bases between. The CDR3 loop spans 15 amino acids. CDR3 bases: TGCGCCAGCAGCCCCCAGGAAGCGGGCTCCTACGAGCAGTACTTC. The encoded protein is CASSPQEAGSYEQYF.

To note about this clone: Within the sample, other DNA sequences also encode this same CDR3. The rearrangement joins TRBV5-1 to TRBJ1-6; D call uncertain. Trimming took 0 bases from V and 7 from J, leaving 11 bases between them. This CDR3 spans 15 amino acids. Germline CDR1 SGHRS, CDR2 YFSETQ. CDR3 loop: CASSLEGVGNSPLHF. The CDR3 DNA follows: TGCGCCAGCAGCTTGGAGGGCGTGGGGAATTCACCCCTCCACTTT. Complete variable domain (other parts from reference TRBV5-1 and TRBJ1-6): KAGVTQTPRYLIKTRGQQVTLSCSPISGHRSVSWYQQTPGQGLQFLFEYFSETQRNKGNFPGRFSGRQFSNSRSEMNVSTLELGDSALYLCASSLEGVGNSPLHFGNGTRLTVT.